The 22 T cell receptor beta chains reported below all come from one sample, sequenced in a study of hypomethylating agent response in myelodysplastic syndrome. Profiling relied on immunoSEQ multiplex PCR, and the TCRdb table lists in-frame clones only, not all of them. This table has under 5,500 clones, approximately 82% appearing once. Source: bone marrow, taken before or after starting hypomethylating agent treatment for myelodysplastic syndrome (not recorded which). The source is a human donor with myelodysplastic syndrome.

The chain employs TRBV7-9 and TRBJ2-6; D unclear. V was clipped by 5 bases and J by 1 base, with 9 bases between them. The CDR3 spans 15 residues. The germline CDR1 and CDR2 sequences are SEHNR and FQNEAQ (reference sequence). As DNA, the CDR3 is TGTGCCAGCAGCCATAGGAGATCTGGGGCCAACGTCCTGACTTTC. This encodes CASSHRRSGANVLTF.

The gene calls are TRBV5-1 and TRBJ2-3, with no clear D. With 4 bases removed from V and 5 bases from J, the gap between germline ends came to 8 bases. The length of the CDR3 is 12 residues. Germline V gene lookup returns CDR1 SGHRS and CDR2 YFSETQ. Here the CDR3 reads CASSVTLDTQYF. The CDR3 coding sequence is TGCGCCAGCAGCGTGACGTTAGATACGCAGTATTTT.

Of note for this clone: A junction boundary mismatches the germline segment, possibly from a read error. V and J are TRBV19 and TRBJ2-7; TRBD1 is a possible D gene (8 bases). This CDR3 spans 16 amino acids. Germline V lookup: CDR1 LNHDA, CDR2 SQIVND (reference sequence). CDR3 in DNA: TGTGCCAGCAGTAGTGGCGGGGGACAGGTGATCTACGAGCAGTACTTC. The encoded protein is CASSSGGGQVIYEQYF.

The chain combines TRBV27 with TRBJ2-6; D not certain. V lost 2 bases to trimming and J lost 2 bases, with 1 base between them. The CDR3 runs to 13 residues. Germline V lookup: CDR1 MNHEY, CDR2 SMNVEV (reference sequence). The CDR3 bases are TGTGCCAGCAGTTTAGCTGGGGCCAACGTCCTGACTTTC. Residues: CASSLAGANVLTF.

This sequence joins TRBV7-2 and TRBJ2-3; D is ambiguous. Germline CDR1 reads SGHTA; CDR2 reads FQGNSA. Trimming pared 3 bases from V and 5 bases from J, leaving 12 bases between. The CDR3 runs 14 residues. The CDR3 sequence is CASSFVGIRDTQYF. The CDR3 nucleotides are TGTGCCAGCAGCTTTGTTGGGATTAGAGATACGCAGTATTTT.

This clone was recorded once. The rearrangement joins TRBV9 to TRBJ2-1, with 8 nucleotides matching TRBD2. With V trimmed by 7 bases and J by 3 bases, 9 bases remained unmatched. Germline V gene sequence: CDR1 SGDLS, CDR2 YYNGEE. The CDR3 runs 15 residues. In nucleotides, the CDR3 is TGTGCCAGCGGGTCGGGAGGGCGACTCTACAATGAGCAGTTCTTC. Its protein product is CASGSGGRLYNEQFF.

This clone has just a few counts. The chain is built from TRBV7-9 and TRBJ1-1; D gene uncertain. The germline gives CDR1 SEHNR, CDR2 FQNEAQ (reference sequence). Deletions cut 7 bases from V and 1 base from J, with 7 bases between. CDR3 size: 12 residues. The CDR3 loop is CASNGWNTEAFF. In nucleotides, the CDR3 is TGTGCCAGCAACGGTTGGAACACTGAAGCTTTCTTT.

This chain uses TRBV7-3 with TRBJ2-6; 9 bases align to TRBD1. The CDR3 consists of 18 residues. The trim removed 5 bases at V and 1 base at J, leaving 9 bases unmatched. Germline V gives CDR1 SGHTA, CDR2 FQGTGA. In DNA, the CDR3 is TGTGCCAGCAGCCAACAGGGGGCGGGCGGGTCTGGGGCCAACGTCCTGACTTTC. This codes for CASSQQGAGGSGANVLTF.

Only one count was recorded for this clone. The chain is built from TRBV6-5 and TRBJ1-5; a weak D match, TRBD1 (6 bases). The CDR3 sequence is 14 residues long. Trimming took 8 bases from V and 3 from J, leaving 14 bases between them. The V gene's germline CDR1 is MNHEY and CDR2 SVGAGI. The DNA for the CDR3 is TGTGCCAGCTCCCCTGGGACATTCAATCAGCCCCAGCATTTT. Encoded protein: CASSPGTFNQPQHF.

The V call is TRBV9, the J call TRBJ2-3, with 10 bases fitting TRBD1. CDR3 size: 16 residues. The germline CDR1 and CDR2 sequences are SGDLS and YYNGEE. J lost 4 bases, V lost 0 bases, and 5 bases had no gene match. The CDR3 nucleotides read TGTGCCAGCAGCGTAGGGGACAGGGGAATCGCAGATACGCAGTATTTT. Translation gives CASSVGDRGIADTQYF.

This chain links TRBV27 with TRBJ2-7; perhaps TRBD2 as D (5 bases). The CDR3 extends over 12 amino acids. Trimming pared 6 bases from V and 4 bases from J, leaving 10 bases between. The V gene's germline CDR1 is MNHEY and CDR2 SMNVEV (reference sequence). The CDR3 spells CASRGPGYEQYF. In nucleotides, the CDR3 is TGTGCCAGCAGAGGTCCGGGGTACGAGCAGTACTTC.

This rearrangement joins TRBV6-4 to TRBJ2-3; D is perhaps TRBD1 or TRBD2 (5 bases each). Trimming removed 2 bases from V and 2 bases from J, with 11 bases in between. The CDR3 has 15 amino acids. CDR1 and CDR2 from the germline V gene are MRHNA and SNTAGT. CDR3 sequence reads: CASSDGGGHTDTQYF. The CDR3 DNA follows: TGTGCCAGCAGTGACGGAGGCGGACACACAGATACGCAGTATTTT.

This chain links TRBV6-5 with TRBJ1-6, with D unresolved. The CDR3 consists of 13 residues. Trimming pared 2 bases from V and 7 bases from J, leaving 6 bases between. Germline V gene lookup returns CDR1 MNHEY and CDR2 SVGAGI. Here the CDR3 reads CASSYMVNSPLHF. CDR3 nucleotide sequence: TGTGCCAGCAGTTACATGGTGAATTCACCCCTCCACTTT.

The rearrangement joins TRBV9 to TRBJ1-2; weak D call: TRBD1 (6 bases). With 3 bases removed from V and 7 bases from J, the gap between germline ends came to 13 bases. The CDR3 length is 13 residues. The germline CDR1 and CDR2 sequences are SGDLS and YYNGEE. For the CDR3, the DNA is TGTGCCAGCAGCGCGCTCAACAGGGTTGGCTACACCTTC. Translating gives CASSALNRVGYTF.

This sequence joins TRBV18 and TRBJ2-2; 8 bases match TRBD1. CDR3 length equals 15 residues. From germline, CDR1 is KGHSH and CDR2 LQKENI. J gave up 7 bases and V 3 bases, and 7 bases lay outside the gene matches. The DNA for the CDR3 is TGTGCCAGCTCACCCTATCCAGGGGGCGACGGGGAGCTGTTTTTT. This encodes CASSPYPGGDGELFF.

The CDR3 region is CASSFQRSGSTDTQYF. DNA for the CDR3: TGTGCCAGCAGTTTCCAGCGGAGCGGGAGCACAGATACGCAGTATTTT. The V call is TRBV27, the J call TRBJ2-3, with D perhaps matching TRBD2 (6 bases). The germline CDR1 and CDR2 sequences are MNHEY and SMNVEV (reference sequence). V gave up 3 bases and J gave up 0 bases, with 13 bases separating them. CDR3 size: 16 residues.

J is TRBJ1-6 and V is TRBV10-2, with 9 bases that match TRBD1. Germline V lookup: CDR1 WSHSY, CDR2 SAAADI. This CDR3 contains 14 residues. V was clipped by 3 bases and J by 9 bases; unmatched bases: 3. The CDR3 loop reads CASSEWTGASPLHF. CDR3 sequence (DNA): TGCGCCAGCAGTGAATGGACAGGGGCTTCACCCCTCCACTTT.

The chain uses TRBV5-6 and TRBJ1-4, with 7 positions matching TRBD1. Trimming removed 3 bases from V and 8 bases from J; junction bases left unmatched: 4. CDR3 length: 13 residues. In germline, CDR1 is SGHDT, CDR2 YYEEEE. The DNA of the CDR3 is TGTGCCAGCAGCTACGGCAGGGGGGAAAAACTGTTTTTT. Translated, it gives CASSYGRGEKLFF.

The CDR3: CASSWDRNTEAFF. The CDR3 DNA follows: TGTGCCAGCAGCTGGGACAGGAACACTGAAGCTTTCTTT. The chain uses TRBV6-4 and TRBJ1-1; 7 bases align to TRBD1. Germline CDR1 MRHNA, CDR2 SNTAGT. This CDR3 is 13 amino acids long. With 6 bases clipped from V and 1 base from J, the junction kept 2 bases outside the gene matches.

The chain employs TRBV6-4 and TRBJ2-5; no clear D gene. In germline, CDR1 is MRHNA, CDR2 SNTAGT. This CDR3 contains 13 residues. V lost 6 bases, J lost 4 bases, and 12 bases lay in between. The CDR3 DNA sequence: TGTGCCAGCAGCCAAAAATGGGGAGAGACCCAGTACTTC. It specifies CASSQKWGETQYF.

The CDR3 DNA reads as TGTGCCAGCAGTGAGCCGGGACAGGGGAACTATGGCTACACCTTC. It translates to CASSEPGQGNYGYTF. V gene TRBV6-1 combines with J gene TRBJ1-2, with TRBD1 identical over 10 bases. The CDR3 consists of 15 residues. CDR1 is MNHNS, CDR2 SASEGT, per germline. With 3 bases clipped from V and 2 bases from J, the junction kept 3 bases outside the gene matches.

The CDR3 DNA is TGTGCCAGCAAGGAGGGGGCAGGGGTCACTGAAGCTTTCTTT. Its translation: CASKEGAGVTEAFF. The rearrangement links TRBV6-5 to TRBJ1-1; 7 nucleotides align to TRBD1. CDR3 size: 14 residues. V was pared by 7 bases and J by 4 bases, with 9 bases of the junction left unmatched. Germline loops: CDR1 MNHEY, CDR2 SVGAGI.